This T cell receptor (beta chain) was sequenced for a study of metastatic and nonmetastatic thyroid tumors. About the study: Peripheral blood and tumor or nodule samples from malignant and benign thyroid patients were compared.

Thyroid surgery had not been preceded by any treatment in any patient. Germline loops: CDR1 MNHEY, CDR2 SMNVEV (reference sequence). V was cut by 3 bases and J by 4 bases, with 9 bases left in between. The CDR3 totals 13 residues. This clone appeared a few times. Its cognate antigen is unknown. MiXCR reprocessed the PCR reads for TCRdb. The table lists over 30,000 clones, approximately 30% of them singletons. General observations from the study: In blood and tumor, TCR beta diversity was reportedly significantly higher in malignant thyroid tumors than in benign nodules.

Sequencing input: blood. The V gene is TRBV27, the J gene TRBJ1-2; a possible D gene is TRBD1 (6 bases). This sequence originates from a female donor with papillary thyroid cancer or a benign thyroid nodule (not recorded which). Some clones in this sample may be carry-over from other donors' samples. The CDR3 nucleotides are TGTGCCAGCAGTTTCAGGGGCGGCTATGGCTACACCTTC. Translated: CASSFRGGYGYTF.